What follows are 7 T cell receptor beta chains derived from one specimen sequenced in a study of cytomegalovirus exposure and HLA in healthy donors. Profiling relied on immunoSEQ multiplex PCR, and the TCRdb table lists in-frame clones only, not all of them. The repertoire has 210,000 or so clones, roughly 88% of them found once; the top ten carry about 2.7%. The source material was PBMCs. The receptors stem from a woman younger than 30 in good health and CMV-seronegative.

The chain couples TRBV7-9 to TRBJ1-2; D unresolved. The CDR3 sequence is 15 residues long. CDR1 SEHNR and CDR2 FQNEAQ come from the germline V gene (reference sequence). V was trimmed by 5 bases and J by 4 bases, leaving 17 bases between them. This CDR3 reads CASSPTGEGGYGYTF. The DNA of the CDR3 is TGTGCCAGCAGCCCGACTGGAGAGGGTGGCTATGGCTACACCTTC. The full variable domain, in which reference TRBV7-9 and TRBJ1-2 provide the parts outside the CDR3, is DTGVSQNPRHKITKRGQNVTFRCDPISEHNRLYWYRQTLGQGPEFLTYFQNEAQLEKSRLLSDRFSAERPKGSFSTLEIQRTEQGDSAMYLCASSPTGEGGYGYTFGSGTRLTVV.

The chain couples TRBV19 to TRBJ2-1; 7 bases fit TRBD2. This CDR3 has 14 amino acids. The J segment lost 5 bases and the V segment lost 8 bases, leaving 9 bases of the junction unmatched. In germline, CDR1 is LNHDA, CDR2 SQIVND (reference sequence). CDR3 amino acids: CASLRTRTDNEQFF. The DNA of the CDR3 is TGTGCCAGTCTTAGGACTAGGACGGACAATGAGCAGTTCTTC.

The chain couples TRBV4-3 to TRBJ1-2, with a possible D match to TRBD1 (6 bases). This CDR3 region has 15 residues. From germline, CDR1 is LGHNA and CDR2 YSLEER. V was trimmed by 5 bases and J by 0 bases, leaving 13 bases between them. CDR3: CASSDTGPANYGYTF. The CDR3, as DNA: TGCGCCAGCAGCGATACAGGGCCAGCTAACTATGGCTACACCTTC.

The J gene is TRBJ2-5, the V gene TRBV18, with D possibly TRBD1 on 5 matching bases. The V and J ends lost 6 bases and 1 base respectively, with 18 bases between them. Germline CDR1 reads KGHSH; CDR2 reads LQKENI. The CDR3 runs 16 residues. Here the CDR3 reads CASSQRGHAIQETQYF. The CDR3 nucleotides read TGTGCCAGCTCCCAACGTGGACACGCTATCCAAGAGACCCAGTACTTC. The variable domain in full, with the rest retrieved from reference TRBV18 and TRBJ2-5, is NAGVMQNPRHLVRRRGQEARLRCSPMKGHSHVYWYRQLPEEGLKFMVYLQKENIIDESGMPKERFSAEFPKEGPSILRIQQVVRGDSAAYFCASSQRGHAIQETQYFGPGTRLLVL.

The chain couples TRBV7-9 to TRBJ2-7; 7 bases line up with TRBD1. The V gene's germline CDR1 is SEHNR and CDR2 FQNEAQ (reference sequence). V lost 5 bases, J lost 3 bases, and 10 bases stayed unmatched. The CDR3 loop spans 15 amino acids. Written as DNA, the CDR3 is TGTGCCAGCAGCGCGACAGGGTGGTCACGCTACGAGCAGTACTTC. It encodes CASSATGWSRYEQYF.

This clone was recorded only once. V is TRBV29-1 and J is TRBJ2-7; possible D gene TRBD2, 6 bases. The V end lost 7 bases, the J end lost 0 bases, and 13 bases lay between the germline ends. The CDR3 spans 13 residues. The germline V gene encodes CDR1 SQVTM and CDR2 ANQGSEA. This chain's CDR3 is CSAGAGPSYEQYF. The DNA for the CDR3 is TGCAGCGCTGGAGCGGGTCCCTCCTACGAGCAGTACTTC.

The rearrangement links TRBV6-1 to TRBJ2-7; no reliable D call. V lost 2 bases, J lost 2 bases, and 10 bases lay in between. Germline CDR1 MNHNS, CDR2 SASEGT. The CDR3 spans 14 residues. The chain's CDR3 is CASSEWQATYEQYF. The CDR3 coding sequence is TGTGCCAGCAGTGAATGGCAGGCGACCTACGAGCAGTACTTC.